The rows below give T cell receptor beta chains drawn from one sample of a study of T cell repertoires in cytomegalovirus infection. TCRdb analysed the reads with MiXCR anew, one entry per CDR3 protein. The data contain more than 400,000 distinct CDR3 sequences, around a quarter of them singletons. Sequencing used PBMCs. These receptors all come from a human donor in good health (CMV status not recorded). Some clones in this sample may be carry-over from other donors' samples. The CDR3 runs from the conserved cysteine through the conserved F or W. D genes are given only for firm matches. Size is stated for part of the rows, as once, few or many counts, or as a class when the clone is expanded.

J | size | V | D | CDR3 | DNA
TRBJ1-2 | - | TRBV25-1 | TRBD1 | CASSDLPTGGGYTF | TGTGCCAGCAGTGACCTCCCGACAGGGGGAGGCTACACCTTC
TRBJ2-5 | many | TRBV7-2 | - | CASSLPLGAGYQETQYF | TGTGCCAGCAGCCTCCCCCTTGGGGCTGGGTACCAAGAGACCCAGTACTTC
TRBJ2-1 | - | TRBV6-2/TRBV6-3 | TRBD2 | CASSQGLAAGRGSEQFF | TGTGCCAGCAGCCAAGGACTAGCGGCAGGGAGAGGGAGTGAGCAGTTCTTC
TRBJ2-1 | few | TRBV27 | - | CASSFGRPPSSYNEQFF | TGTGCCAGCAGTTTCGGGCGGCCCCCGAGCTCCTACAATGAGCAGTTCTTC
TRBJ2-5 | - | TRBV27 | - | CASSFGGIRETQYF | TGTGCCAGCAGTTTTGGAGGGATTAGGGAGACCCAGTACTTC
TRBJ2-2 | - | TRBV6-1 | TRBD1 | CASSWDRATGELFF | TGTGCCAGCAGTTGGGACAGGGCTACCGGGGAGCTGTTTTTT
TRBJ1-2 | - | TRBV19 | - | CASTDGRLYGYTF | TGTGCCAGTACGGATGGAAGACTCTATGGCTACACCTTC
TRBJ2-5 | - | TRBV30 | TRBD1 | CAGSYRGKTQYF | TGTGCAGGTTCATACAGGGGGAAGACCCAGTACTTC
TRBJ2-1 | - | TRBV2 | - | CASWGPTEFNEQFF | TGTGCCAGCTGGGGCCCGACAGAATTCAATGAGCAGTTCTTC
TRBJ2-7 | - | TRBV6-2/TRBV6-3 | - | CASSNYGESEQYF | TGTGCCAGTTCAAACTACGGGGAGAGCGAGCAGTACTTC
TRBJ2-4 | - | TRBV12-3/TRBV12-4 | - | CASSLSSSDKNIQYF | TGTGCCAGCAGTTTATCGAGCAGTGACAAAAACATTCAGTACTTC
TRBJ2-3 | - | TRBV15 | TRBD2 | CATVSGRAQDTQYF | TGTGCCACGGTGAGCGGGAGAGCTCAGGATACGCAGTATTTT
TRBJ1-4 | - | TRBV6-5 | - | CASSYSKAVGRSNEKLFF | TGTGCCAGCAGTTACTCGAAGGCTGTGGGACGGAGTAATGAAAAACTGTTTTTT
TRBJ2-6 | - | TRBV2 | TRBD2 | CASSGIKGRLAGGELTNVLTF | TGTGCCAGCAGCGGAATTAAAGGACGGCTAGCGGGAGGTGAACTAACCAACGTCCTGACTTTC
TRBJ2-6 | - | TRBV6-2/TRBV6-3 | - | CASSYLGLSSGANVLTF | TGTGCCAGCAGTTACCTCGGGCTATCCTCTGGGGCCAACGTCCTGACTTTC
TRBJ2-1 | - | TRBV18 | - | CASSPSRVGNEQFF | TGTGCCAGCTCACCTTCCCGAGTTGGGAATGAGCAGTTCTTC
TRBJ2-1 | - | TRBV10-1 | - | CASSEGRGQDNEQFF | TGCGCCAGCAGTGAGGGGAGGGGGCAGGACAATGAGCAGTTCTTC
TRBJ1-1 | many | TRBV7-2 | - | CASTSQGNTEAFF | TGTGCCAGCACCTCGCAGGGGAACACTGAAGCTTTCTTT
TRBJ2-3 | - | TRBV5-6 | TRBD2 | CASAGVADTQYF | TGTGCCAGCGCGGGGGTAGCAGATACGCAGTATTTT
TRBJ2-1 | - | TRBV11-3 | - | CASSLGRRGWEQFF | TGTGCCAGCAGCTTAGGGAGAAGAGGCTGGGAGCAGTTCTTC
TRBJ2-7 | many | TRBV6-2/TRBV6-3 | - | CASSYHYRPDEQYF | TGTGCCAGCAGTTACCACTATCGACCAGACGAGCAGTACTTC
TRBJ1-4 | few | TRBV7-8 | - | CASKRSVPNEKLFF | TGTGCCAGCAAAAGGAGCGTACCCAATGAAAAACTGTTTTTT
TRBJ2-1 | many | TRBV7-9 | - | CASSLLGSYNEQFF | TGTGCCAGCAGTCTCCTAGGCTCCTACAATGAGCAGTTCTTC
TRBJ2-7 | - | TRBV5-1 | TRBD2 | CASSLGTSGNEQYF | TGCGCCAGCAGCCTTGGGACTAGCGGGAACGAGCAGTACTTC
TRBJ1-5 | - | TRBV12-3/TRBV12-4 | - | CASSRGTTYSNQPQHF | TGTGCCAGCAGCCGCGGGACAACCTATAGCAATCAGCCCCAGCATTTT
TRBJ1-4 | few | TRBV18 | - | CASSPEVAGFGAVGKLFF | TGTGCCAGCTCACCAGAAGTTGCGGGATTTGGAGCCGTAGGAAAACTGTTTTTT
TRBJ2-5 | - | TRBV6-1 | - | CASSYGRPDQETQYF | TGTGCCAGCAGTTATGGCAGACCCGACCAAGAGACCCAGTACTTC
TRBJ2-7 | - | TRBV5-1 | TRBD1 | CASSHGQGGEQYF | TGCGCCAGCAGTCACGGACAGGGTGGCGAGCAGTACTTC
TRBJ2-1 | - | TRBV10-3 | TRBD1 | CAISVAGQGDYEQFF | TGTGCCATCAGCGTCGCGGGACAGGGGGACTATGAGCAGTTCTTC
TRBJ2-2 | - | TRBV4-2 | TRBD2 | CASSQVRARGLANTGELFF | TGTGCCAGCAGCCAAGTGAGAGCCCGGGGACTAGCGAACACCGGGGAGCTGTTTTTT
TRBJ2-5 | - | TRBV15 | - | CATSRDIQETQYF | TGTGCCACCAGCAGAGACATCCAAGAGACCCAGTACTTC
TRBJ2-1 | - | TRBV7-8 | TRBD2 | CASSKRRLAGRFVYNEQFF | TGTGCCAGCAGCAAGAGAAGGTTAGCGGGGCGATTCGTGTACAATGAGCAGTTCTTC
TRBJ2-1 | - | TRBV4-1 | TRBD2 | CASSQDGGLENEQFF | TGCGCCAGCAGCCAAGATGGGGGACTAGAGAATGAGCAGTTCTTC
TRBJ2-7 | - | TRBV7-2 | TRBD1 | CASSLGGDSSYQQYF | TGTGCCAGCAGCTTAGGTGGGGACAGCTCCTACCAGCAGTACTTC
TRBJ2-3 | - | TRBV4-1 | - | CASSQDTGTNTDTQYF | TGCGCCAGCAGCCAAGATACTGGGACCAACACAGATACGCAGTATTTT
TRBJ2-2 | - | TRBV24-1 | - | CATKYGRAGTGELFF | TGTGCCACCAAGTACGGCAGGGCGGGGACCGGGGAGCTGTTTTTT
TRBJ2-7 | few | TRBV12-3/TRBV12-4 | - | CASRSSEQGYEQYF | TGTGCCAGCAGATCGTCCGAACAGGGCTACGAGCAGTACTTC
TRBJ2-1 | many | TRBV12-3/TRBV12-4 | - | CASRTSPGLEQFF | TGTGCCAGCAGGACCTCCCCGGGACTTGAGCAGTTCTTC
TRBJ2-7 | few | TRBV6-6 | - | CASSYEDSRDEQYF | TGTGCCAGCAGTTACGAGGACAGCCGGGACGAGCAGTACTTC
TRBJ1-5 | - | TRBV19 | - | CASRRGRDDQPQHF | TGTGCCAGTAGGCGGGGCAGGGACGATCAGCCCCAGCATTTT
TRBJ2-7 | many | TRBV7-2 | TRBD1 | CASSFTGTGGYEQYF | TGTGCCAGCAGCTTCACAGGGACAGGGGGGTACGAGCAGTACTTC
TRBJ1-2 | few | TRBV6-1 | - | CASSPSMLINYGYTF | TGTGCCAGCAGTCCGTCGATGCTGATTAACTATGGCTACACCTTC
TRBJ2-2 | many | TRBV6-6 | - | CASSMGDTGELFF | TGTGCCAGCAGCATGGGGGACACCGGGGAGCTGTTTTTT
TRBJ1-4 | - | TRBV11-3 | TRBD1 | CASSLASWSGTGIATNEKLFF | TGTGCCAGCAGCTTAGCGAGTTGGTCGGGGACAGGGATAGCCACTAATGAAAAACTGTTTTTT
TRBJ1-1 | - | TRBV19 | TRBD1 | CASSPQDRMNTEAFF | TGTGCCAGTAGCCCACAGGACAGGATGAACACTGAAGCTTTCTTT
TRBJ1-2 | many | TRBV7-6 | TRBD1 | CASSLTDRDYGYTF | TGTGCCAGCAGCCTAACGGACAGGGACTATGGCTACACCTTC
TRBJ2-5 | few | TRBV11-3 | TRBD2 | CASSLGTGTSGQETQYF | TGTGCCAGCAGCTTGGGAACCGGGACTAGCGGCCAAGAGACCCAGTACTTC
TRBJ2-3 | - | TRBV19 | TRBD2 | CASKAGETPTDTQYF | TGTGCCAGTAAGGCGGGAGAGACTCCCACAGATACGCAGTATTTT
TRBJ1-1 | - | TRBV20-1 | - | CSARDSRGTGTEAFF | TGCAGTGCTAGAGATTCACGGGGGACGGGAACTGAAGCTTTCTTT
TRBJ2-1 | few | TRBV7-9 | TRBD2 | CASSFLAGGPLNEQFF | TGTGCCAGCAGCTTCTTAGCGGGAGGGCCTCTCAATGAGCAGTTCTTC
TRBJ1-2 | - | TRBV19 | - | CATTSQSNYGYTF | TGTGCCACCACGTCACAGTCCAACTATGGCTACACCTTC
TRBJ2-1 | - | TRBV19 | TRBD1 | CATETGSNEQFF | TGTGCCACCGAGACAGGGTCCAATGAGCAGTTCTTC
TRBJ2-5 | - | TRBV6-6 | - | CASRIREETQYF | TGTGCCAGCAGGATCAGGGAAGAGACCCAGTACTTC
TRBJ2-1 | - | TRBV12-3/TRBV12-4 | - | CASSLNPGFAYNEQFF | TGTGCCAGCAGTTTAAACCCCGGTTTTGCTTACAATGAGCAGTTCTTC